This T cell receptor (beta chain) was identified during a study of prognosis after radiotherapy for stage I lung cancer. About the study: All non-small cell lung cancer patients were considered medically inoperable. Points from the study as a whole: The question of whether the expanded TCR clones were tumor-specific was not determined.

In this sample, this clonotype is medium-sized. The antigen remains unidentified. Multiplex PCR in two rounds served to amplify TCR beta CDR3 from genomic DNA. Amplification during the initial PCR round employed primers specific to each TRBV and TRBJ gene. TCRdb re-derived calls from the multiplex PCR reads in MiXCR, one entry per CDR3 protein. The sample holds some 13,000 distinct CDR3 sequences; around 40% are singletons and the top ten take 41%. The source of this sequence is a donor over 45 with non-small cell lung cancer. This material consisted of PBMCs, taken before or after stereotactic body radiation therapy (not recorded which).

CDR3 residues: CASKGGTGSYNEQFF. DNA of the CDR3: TGTGCCAGCAAGGGAGGGACAGGATCCTACAATGAGCAGTTCTTC. The J gene is TRBJ2-1, the V gene TRBV27, with D tentatively TRBD1 (8 bases). Germline CDR1 and CDR2: MNHEY and SMNVEV (reference sequence). The length of the CDR3 is 15 residues. The V gene lost 7 bases and the J gene lost 1 base, with 14 bases spanning the gap.